The 6 T cell receptor beta chains below all came from one sample that was sequenced in a study of blood T cell repertoires in COVID-19. Using immunoSEQ multiplex PCR, the repertoire was profiled, and TCRdb retains in-frame clones only, with some absent. The sample has about 100,000 clones, roughly 92% seen once. Sequenced input: peripheral blood. Source of these receptors: a man between 45 and 60 years old with active COVID-19.

The J gene is TRBJ1-4, the V gene TRBV7-9; no firm D call. Between the trimmed V and J ends, which lost 5 bases and 2 bases, there was a span of 15 bases. This CDR3 contains 16 residues. The V gene's germline CDR1 is SEHNR and CDR2 FQNEAQ (reference sequence). CDR3 residues: CASSITEGTTNEKLFF. CDR3 DNA: TGTGCCAGCAGCATCACAGAGGGTACCACTAATGAAAAACTGTTTTTT.

This rearrangement joins TRBV18 to TRBJ2-7, with 8 bases identical to TRBD1. This CDR3 contains 14 residues. V lost 6 bases to trimming and J lost 4 bases; unmatched junction nucleotides: 8. The germline gives CDR1 KGHSH, CDR2 LQKENI. The CDR3 is CASSPRGQVYEQYF. CDR3 sequence (DNA): TGTGCCAGCTCCCCCCGGGGACAGGTATACGAGCAGTACTTC.

The rearrangement uses TRBV4-1 and TRBJ2-6; 7 bases map to TRBD2. V lost 1 base, J lost 0 bases, and 9 bases stayed unmatched. The CDR3 extends over 19 amino acids. Germline loops: CDR1 MGHRA, CDR2 YSYEKL. The CDR3 loop is CASSQVWPGLSSGANVLTF. The CDR3 DNA reads TGCGCCAGCAGCCAAGTGTGGCCGGGACTATCCTCTGGGGCCAACGTCCTGACTTTC.

V and J are TRBV28 and TRBJ2-3; 10 nucleotides match TRBD2. With V trimmed by 7 bases and J by 1 base, 5 bases remained unmatched. Germline values: CDR1 MDHEN, CDR2 SYDVKM. The CDR3 runs to 15 residues. The CDR3 reads CASNLGLAGTDTQYF. The CDR3 DNA is TGTGCCAGCAATCTCGGACTAGCGGGCACAGATACGCAGTATTTT. The full variable domain, rest sourced from reference TRBV28 and TRBJ2-3, is DVKVTQSSRYLVKRTGEKVFLECVQDMDHENMFWYRQDPGLGLRLIYFSYDVKMKEKGDIPEGYSVSREKKERFSLILESASTNQTSMYLCASNLGLAGTDTQYFGPGTRLTVL.

The chain has TRBV5-5 and TRBJ2-7; TRBD2 is a possible D gene (6 bases). The germline V gene encodes CDR1 SGHKS and CDR2 YYEKEE (reference sequence). The CDR3 spans 14 residues. V lost 0 bases and J lost 5, with 12 bases in between. The CDR3 coding sequence is TGTGCCAGCAGCTTGGAGGGAGGATTCCACGAGCAGTACTTC. This codes for CASSLEGGFHEQYF.

The rearrangement joins TRBV3-1 (or the pseudogene TRBV3-2) to TRBJ1-2; TRBD1 aligns across 8 bases. V lost 4 bases to trimming and J lost 3 bases; unmatched junction nucleotides: 1. The germline CDR1 and CDR2 sequences are LGHDT and YNNKEL (reference sequence). The length of the CDR3 is 13 residues. The CDR3, as DNA: TGTGCCAGCAGCCCGGGACAGGACTATGGCTACACCTTC. Its protein is CASSPGQDYGYTF.